These 25 T cell receptor beta chains were all obtained from the same sample, sequenced in a study of blood T cell repertoires in COVID-19. Libraries were prepared by immunoSEQ multiplex PCR; TCRdb keeps only in-frame clonotypes and omits some of them. The table has approximately 160,000 clones, around 80% seen once; the top ten hold approximately 7.1%. Material: peripheral blood. The origin of the receptors is a woman aged 45-65 years in a cohort sampled during active or convalescent COVID-19.

The rearrangement links TRBV19 to TRBJ2-7, with 7 bases identical to TRBD1. CDR3 length: 14 amino acids. Unmatched junction bases numbered 7, after V lost 4 bases and J lost 4 bases. Germline-derived CDR1 and CDR2 are LNHDA and SQIVND (reference sequence). The CDR3 region has the DNA TGTGCCAGTAGTACGACAGGGCCGTGGTACGAGCAGTACTTC. Protein product: CASSTTGPWYEQYF.

The chain couples TRBV28 to TRBJ1-2; D uncertain. The CDR3 is 11 residues long. V was shortened by 5 bases and J by 2 bases, with 3 bases between the two germline ends. Germline CDR1 reads MDHEN; CDR2 reads SYDVKM. This chain's CDR3 is CASSVNYGYTF. The DNA for the CDR3 is TGTGCCAGCAGTGTAAACTATGGCTACACCTTC.

J is TRBJ1-5 and V is TRBV18; 9 bases are shared with TRBD1. Per the germline V gene, CDR1 is KGHSH and CDR2 is LQKENI. CDR3 length: 15 amino acids. The ends lost 2 bases at V and 7 bases at J; junction bases unmatched: 6. Here the CDR3 DNA reads TGTGCCAGCTCACCAGACAGGGGGACGGGACAGCCCCAGCATTTT. As protein: CASSPDRGTGQPQHF.

In its sample, this clone was seen once. This sequence joins TRBV11-2 and TRBJ2-5; tentatively, D is TRBD2 (6 bases). This CDR3 has 15 amino acids. Trimming removed 5 bases from V and 0 bases from J, with 13 bases in between. Per germline, CDR1 SGHAT and CDR2 FQNNGV. The CDR3 sequence: CASSPNRGYQETQYF. In nucleotides, the CDR3 is TGTGCCAGCAGCCCCAATCGGGGGTACCAAGAGACCCAGTACTTC.

This clone has just one count. The chain couples TRBV12-5 to TRBJ1-2, with D tentatively TRBD1 (5 bases). Germline values: CDR1 LGHNT, CDR2 FRNRAP. The CDR3 length is 12 residues. Written as DNA, the CDR3 is TGTGCCTACAGGCCACCTAACTATGGCTACACCTTC. This encodes CAYRPPNYGYTF. Full variable domain (rest looked up from reference TRBV12-5 and TRBJ1-2): DARVTQTPRHKVTEMGQEVTMRCQPILGHNTVFWYRQTMMQGLELLAYFRNRAPLDDSGMPKDRFSAEMPDATLATLKIQPSEPRDSAVYFCAYRPPNYGYTFGSGTRLTVV.

The CDR3 here is CSVLGGGGLETQYF. CDR3 nucleotides: TGCAGCGTTCTCGGCGGGGGGGGATTAGAGACCCAGTACTTC. V usage is TRBV29-1 and J usage is TRBJ2-5, with 9 bases lining up with TRBD2. CDR3 size: 14 residues. Germline trimming cut 5 bases from V and 4 bases from J; bases unmatched to any gene: 8. Germline loops: CDR1 SQVTM, CDR2 ANQGSEA.

The rearrangement joins TRBV2 to TRBJ1-2; no definite D call. The CDR3 contains 14 residues. The V and J ends lost 3 bases and 7 bases respectively, with 15 bases between them. The germline gives CDR1 SNHLY, CDR2 FYNNEI. The CDR3 protein is CASSERGSIIGYTF. The DNA for the CDR3 is TGTGCCAGCAGTGAGCGGGGATCCATTATTGGCTACACCTTC. The full variable domain, in which reference TRBV2 and TRBJ1-2 provide the parts outside the CDR3, is EPEVTQTPSHQVTQMGQEVILRCVPISNHLYFYWYRQILGQKVEFLVSFYNNEISEKSEIFDDQFSVERPDGSNFTLKIRSTKLEDSAMYFCASSERGSIIGYTFGSGTRLTVV.

This chain connects TRBV6-2 or TRBV6-3 to TRBJ1-5; D uncertain. The V and J ends lost 2 bases and 0 bases respectively, with 11 bases between them. This CDR3 contains 16 residues. CDR1 is MNHEY and CDR2 is SVGEGT in the germline V gene. The CDR3 nucleotides read TGTGCCAGCAGTTACGCTAGGGAGTATAGCAATCAGCCCCAGCATTTT. Amino acid sequence: CASSYAREYSNQPQHF.

V usage is TRBV3-1 (or the pseudogene TRBV3-2) and J usage is TRBJ2-1; maybe TRBD2 (6 bases). Trimming removed 0 bases from V and 3 bases from J, with 9 bases in between. CDR1 is LGHDT, CDR2 YNNKEL, per germline (reference sequence). The CDR3 loop spans 15 amino acids. As DNA, the CDR3 is TGTGCCAGCAGCCAAGACGCGGGGAGCTACAATGAGCAGTTCTTC. It encodes CASSQDAGSYNEQFF.

CDR3 DNA sequence: TGCGCCAGCAGCTTGGGGTCGGGGGTGAACACTGAAGCTTTCTTT. Its translation is CASSLGSGVNTEAFF. The genes are TRBV5-1 and TRBJ1-1, with D tentatively TRBD1 (5 bases). The CDR3 is 15 amino acids. Germline CDR1 and CDR2: SGHRS and YFSETQ. V was trimmed by 0 bases and J by 0 bases, leaving 9 bases between them.

The CDR3 region has the DNA TGTGCCACCAGTCCCCACCGGGACAAGATCTACGAGCAGTACTTC. Translating it yields CATSPHRDKIYEQYF. V is TRBV24-1 and J is TRBJ2-7, with D maybe TRBD1 (6 bases). Looked up from germline, CDR1 is KGHDR and CDR2 is SFDVKD. The CDR3 totals 15 residues. Trimming cost V 6 bases and J 3 bases, with 17 bases left between them.

This clone has only a few counts. The chain is built from TRBV19 and TRBJ1-1; no clear D. Germline-derived CDR1 and CDR2 are LNHDA and SQIVND (reference sequence). The CDR3 sequence is 14 residues long. The V end lost 6 bases, the J end lost 4 bases, and 15 bases lay between the germline ends. The DNA of the CDR3 is TGTGCCAGTAGACGGGGAGGGCTCGGCACTGAAGCTTTCTTT. Protein: CASRRGGLGTEAFF.

The V and J genes are TRBV12-3 or TRBV12-4 and TRBJ1-6, with 8 bases that match TRBD1. The CDR3 loop spans 13 amino acids. V shed 3 bases, J shed 10 bases, and the junction held 2 bases outside the gene matches. CDR3 sequence: CASSLRDRSPLHF. CDR3 bases: TGTGCCAGCAGTTTGCGGGACAGGTCACCCCTCCACTTT.

This CDR3 is CASRLAGGQETQYF. In nucleotides, the CDR3 is TGCGCCAGCAGACTAGCGGGGGGCCAAGAGACCCAGTACTTC. This chain joins TRBV4-1 and TRBJ2-5; 12 nucleotides line up with TRBD2. Germline loops: CDR1 MGHRA, CDR2 YSYEKL. The CDR3 has 14 residues. Trimming cost V 6 bases and J 1 base; bases outside gene matches: 0.

This clone was recorded once. The chain employs TRBV12-5 and TRBJ2-5; 9 bases agree with TRBD2. The germline gives CDR1 LGHNT, CDR2 FRNRAP. The length of the CDR3 is 16 residues. With 2 bases clipped from V and 1 base from J, the junction kept 5 bases outside the gene matches. CDR3 DNA: TGTGCTAGTGGTTTGAAGACTAGCGGAGCCCAAGAGACCCAGTACTTC. Its protein is CASGLKTSGAQETQYF.

This clone was counted a few times. The J gene is TRBJ2-2, the V gene TRBV6-5; unclear D gene. V was pared by 7 bases and J by 2 bases, with 5 bases between. Germline-derived CDR1 and CDR2 are MNHEY and SVGAGI. The CDR3 has 12 residues. The CDR3 DNA is TGTGCCAGCACTAGAAACACCGGGGAGCTGTTTTTT. It yields the protein CASTRNTGELFF.

CDR3 sequence (DNA): TGTGCCAGTAGCCCGGGACAGGACATTGAAAAACTGTTTTTT. Translating it yields CASSPGQDIEKLFF. The chain recombines TRBV19 with TRBJ1-4, with 8 bases that match TRBD1. Looked up from germline, CDR1 is LNHDA and CDR2 is SQIVND (reference sequence). V gave up 6 bases and J gave up 7 bases; unmatched junction bases: 7. The CDR3 length is 14 residues. Looking up the rest from reference TRBV19 and TRBJ1-4 gives the full variable domain: DGGITQSPKYLFRKEGQNVTLSCEQNLNHDAMYWYRQDPGQGLRLIYYSQIVNDFQKGDIAEGYSVSREKKESFPLTVTSAQKNPTAFYLCASSPGQDIEKLFFGSGTQLSVL.

The chain combines TRBV2 with TRBJ2-1; D is perhaps TRBD2 (6 bases). CDR1 and CDR2 (germline): SNHLY, FYNNEI. V was shortened by 7 bases and J by 4 bases, with 11 bases between the two germline ends. The CDR3 sequence is 13 residues long. The CDR3 DNA is TGTGCCAGCACCGGGGGAATATACAATGAGCAGTTCTTC. Translation gives CASTGGIYNEQFF.

The genes are TRBV3-1 (or the pseudogene TRBV3-2) and TRBJ1-1, with D tentatively TRBD1 (5 bases). Between the trimmed V and J ends, which lost 3 bases and 7 bases, there was a span of 12 bases. Germline lookup yields CDR1 LGHDT and CDR2 YNNKEL (reference sequence). The CDR3 consists of 13 residues. The CDR3 DNA reads as TGTGCCAGCAGCCAGGGGCGGGGTAGTGAAGCTTTCTTT. Its protein is CASSQGRGSEAFF.

V and J are TRBV4-1 and TRBJ1-1; 7 bases fit TRBD1. Trimming at V came to 3 bases and at J to 7 bases, leaving 8 bases not matched to a gene. The CDR3 runs to 14 residues. CDR1 MGHRA and CDR2 YSYEKL come from the germline V gene. The CDR3 DNA reads TGCGCCAGCAGCCAGGGGACAGAGAGAAATGAAGCTTTCTTT. It translates to CASSQGTERNEAFF.

This rearrangement joins TRBV6-2 or TRBV6-3 to TRBJ1-1, with D uncertain. This CDR3 has 13 amino acids. Germline CDR1 is MNHEY and CDR2 is SVGEGT. V was clipped by 6 bases and J by 1 base, with 9 bases between them. CDR3 in amino acids: CASSLEENTEAFF. The CDR3, as DNA: TGTGCCAGCAGCCTCGAGGAGAACACTGAAGCTTTCTTT.

This clone was detected once. V usage is TRBV6-5 and J usage is TRBJ2-5; 7 nucleotides line up with TRBD1. CDR3 length equals 13 residues. CDR1 and CDR2 from the germline V gene are MNHEY and SVGAGI. J gave up 7 bases and V 7 bases, and 9 bases lay outside the gene matches. The CDR3 nucleotides read TGTGCCAGCACAGGACAGGATTTGGTGACCCAGTACTTC. Protein sequence: CASTGQDLVTQYF.

J is TRBJ1-5 and V is TRBV6-5; no clear D gene. The CDR3 is made up of 13 amino acids. V was pared by 5 bases and J by 4 bases, with 9 bases between. Germline CDR1 is MNHEY and CDR2 is SVGAGI. This CDR3 reads CASSTRSNQPQHF. CDR3 DNA sequence: TGTGCCAGCAGTACCCGGTCGAATCAGCCCCAGCATTTT.

This sequence joins TRBV6-2 or TRBV6-3 and TRBJ2-3, with D perhaps TRBD1 (6 bases). In germline, CDR1 is MNHEY, CDR2 SVGEGT. V lost 2 bases and J lost 1, with 10 bases in between. This CDR3 is 15 amino acids long. The CDR3 is CASSYGGAGTDTQYF. The CDR3 DNA reads as TGTGCCAGCAGTTACGGGGGCGCCGGCACAGATACGCAGTATTTT.

The gene calls are TRBV9 and TRBJ1-1; tentative D call: TRBD1 (6 bases). The CDR3 has 14 amino acids. Trimming took off 3 bases at V and 1 base at J, with 10 bases between the two ends. The germline V gene has CDR1 SGDLS and CDR2 YYNGEE. The DNA of the CDR3 is TGTGCCAGCAGCGCATCGGACAGGAACACTGAAGCTTTCTTT. Residues: CASSASDRNTEAFF.